These 27 T cell receptor beta chains share one sample of origin, sequenced in a study. TCRdb processed the 5' RACE reads anew with MiXCR; each CDR3 protein has one entry. The data contain about 54,000 distinct CDR3 sequences, more than 15% of them singletons. The sequencing input was naive CD4+ T cells sorted from blood. Noted subset: naive CD4+ T cells, CD4+CD45RA+CD25-. The source is a female donor with breast cancer.

This clonotype was detected only a few times. The chain employs TRBV2 and TRBJ2-1; possible D gene TRBD1, 5 bases. Germline lookup yields CDR1 SNHLY and CDR2 FYNNEI. Between the trimmed V and J ends, which lost 6 bases and 5 bases, there was a span of 11 bases. The CDR3 is made up of 13 amino acids. In DNA, the CDR3 is TGTGCCAGCAGACTCCTAGGGGACAATGAGCAGTTCTTC. The encoded protein is CASRLLGDNEQFF.

This chain links TRBV20-1 with TRBJ1-2; D is possibly TRBD1 (6 bases). Trimming took 1 base from V and 8 from J, leaving 14 bases between them. The CDR3 has 13 amino acids. Germline V gives CDR1 DFQATT, CDR2 SNEGSKA (reference sequence). The chain's CDR3 is CSARGGRGQGYTF. In nucleotides, the CDR3 is TGCAGTGCTAGAGGTGGCCGGGGGCAGGGCTACACCTTC.

In nucleotides, the CDR3 is TGCAGCGTTCTGCAGTTGCGGGGGAGAGACTACGAGCAGTACTTC. This gives the protein CSVLQLRGRDYEQYF. The chain joins TRBV29-1 to TRBJ2-7; 7 nucleotides line up with TRBD2. CDR1 is SQVTM and CDR2 is ANQGSEA in the germline V gene. CDR3 length: 15 residues. V shed 5 bases, J shed 3 bases, and the junction held 13 bases outside the gene matches.

This chain links TRBV12-3 or TRBV12-4 with TRBJ2-5; no clear D. This CDR3 region has 13 residues. Trimming removed 3 bases from V and 4 bases from J, with 9 bases in between. Written as DNA, the CDR3 is TGTGCCAGCAGTTTCGGTCGTTTAGAGACCCAGTACTTC. Protein sequence: CASSFGRLETQYF.

This clonotype was detected many times. As DNA, the CDR3 is TGTGCCAGCAGTTTTGCGGGGCGAAGCTCCTACGAGCAGTACTTC. Encoded protein: CASSFAGRSSYEQYF. This chain links TRBV27 with TRBJ2-7, with D possibly being TRBD2 (6 bases). V was pared by 3 bases and J by 0 bases, with 12 bases between. CDR3 length: 15 amino acids. Germline CDR1 reads MNHEY; CDR2 reads SMNVEV (reference sequence).

The chain joins TRBV21-1 to TRBJ1-1. TRBV21-1 is recorded as a pseudogene. This CDR3 has 13 residues. In nucleotides, the CDR3 is TGTGCCAGCAGCAAAGGTCAGGCCGCCGGAGCTTTCTTT. This encodes CASSKGQAAGAFF.

In its sample, this clonotype was seen a few times. The chain uses TRBV7-8 and TRBJ2-5; 10 bases are a match to TRBD2. Germline V gene sequence: CDR1 SGHVS, CDR2 FQNEAQ. The CDR3 runs 18 residues. After removal of 0 bases from V and 5 bases from J, the junction contained 12 bases not matched to a gene. As DNA, the CDR3 is TGTGCCAGCAGCTTAGCTGGGTGGGAGCGGGGGGGCCAGGAGACCCAGTACTTC. Its translation is CASSLAGWERGGQETQYF. Using reference TRBV7-8 and TRBJ2-5 for the parts outside the CDR3, the full variable domain is GAGVSQSPRYKVAKRGQDVALRCDPISGHVSLFWYQQALGQGPEFLTYFQNEAQLDKSGLPSDRFFAERPEGSVSTLKIQRTQQEDSAVYLCASSLAGWERGGQETQYFGPGTRLLVL.

V gene TRBV29-1 combines with J gene TRBJ1-2, with a weak D call TRBD1 (5 bases). Germline V gene sequence: CDR1 SQVTM, CDR2 ANQGSEA. V lost 1 base and J 1 base, leaving 7 bases between the germline ends. The CDR3 totals 13 residues. The CDR3: CSVEVDSNYGYTF. CDR3 nucleotide sequence: TGCAGCGTTGAAGTAGACAGTAACTATGGCTACACCTTC. The whole variable domain, filled in from reference TRBV29-1 and TRBJ1-2, reads SAVISQKPSRDICQRGTSLTIQCQVDSQVTMMFWYRQQPGQSLTLIATANQGSEATYESGFVIDKFPISRPNLTFSTLTVSNMSPEDSSIYLCSVEVDSNYGYTFGSGTRLTVV.

Only a few counts were recorded for this clonotype. J is TRBJ2-1 and V is TRBV7-8, with D possibly being TRBD2 (5 bases). The germline V gene encodes CDR1 SGHVS and CDR2 FQNEAQ. V was shortened by 0 bases and J by 8 bases, with 14 bases between the two germline ends. There are 15 residues in the CDR3. The CDR3 spells CASSLAASFLDEQFF. CDR3 nucleotide sequence: TGTGCCAGCAGCTTAGCGGCTAGCTTCTTGGATGAGCAGTTCTTC.

In regard to this clonotype: Given a much more abundant clone one base away, this may be a read error. J is TRBJ2-7 and V is TRBV20-1; D is possibly TRBD2 (5 bases). The germline gives CDR1 DFQATT, CDR2 SNEGSKA (reference sequence). There are 15 residues in the CDR3. Here the CDR3 DNA reads TGCAGGGCTAGAGAAGGGAGCGGTACTTCCTACGAGCAGTACTTC. It yields the protein CRAREGSGTSYEQYF.

V is TRBV7-2 and J is TRBJ2-1; TRBD1 aligns across 9 bases. Germline V CDR1 and CDR2: SGHTA, FQGNSA. V trimming: 5 bases; J trimming: 9 bases; junction bases outside the gene matches: 8. The CDR3 spans 14 residues. CDR3 DNA: TGTGCCAGCAGCATTAGCGGACAGGGGACTGAGCAGTTCTTC. Translation: CASSISGQGTEQFF.

This clonotype was seen more than once but under ten times. The germline gene is not matched at one end of the junction; a read error may be the cause. The rearrangement uses TRBV7-2 and TRBJ1-1; 8 bases align to TRBD1. CDR3 length equals 15 residues. Germline values: CDR1 SGHTA, CDR2 FQGNSA. This chain's CDR3 is CASSPRTGINTGAFF. In DNA form, the CDR3 reads TGTGCCAGCAGCCCAAGGACAGGGATTAACACTGGAGCTTTCTTT.

This chain uses TRBV24-1 with TRBJ2-1, with 8 bases lining up with TRBD2. With V trimmed by 0 bases and J by 4 bases, 4 bases remained unmatched. CDR1 is KGHDR and CDR2 is SFDVKD in the germline V gene. The CDR3 totals 16 residues. The DNA of the CDR3 is TGTGCCACCAGTGATTTGCAGAGCGGGGGATACAATGAGCAGTTCTTC. Encoded protein: CATSDLQSGGYNEQFF.

This clonotype was seen a few times. V usage is TRBV5-1 and J usage is TRBJ2-5, with D hard to call. V dropped 4 bases and J dropped 1 base, with 11 bases sitting between them. CDR1 and CDR2 from the germline V gene are SGHRS and YFSETQ. The CDR3 totals 14 residues. The CDR3 loop is CASSRILGQETQYF. The CDR3, as DNA: TGCGCCAGCAGCCGTATATTGGGCCAAGAGACCCAGTACTTC.

A remark on this clonotype: A much bigger clone sits one base away, suggesting this may be a read error. The chain employs TRBV6-5 and TRBJ1-5; D not resolved. V lost 11 bases and J lost 0, with 17 bases in between. The germline CDR1 and CDR2 sequences are MNHEY and SVGAGI. This CDR3 has 15 amino acids. The CDR3 spells CAGGRSPYSNQPQHF. The CDR3 region has the DNA TGTGCCGGCGGCAGATCCCCTTATAGCAATCAGCCCCAGCATTTT.

By frequency in the sample, this clonotype is medium-sized (0.01 to 0.1%). The genes are TRBV5-1 and TRBJ2-1; 7 bases line up with TRBD1. The V and J ends lost 4 bases and 7 bases, in that order; junction bases with no gene match: 8. Germline loops: CDR1 SGHRS, CDR2 YFSETQ. The CDR3 extends over 14 amino acids. The CDR3 DNA reads TGCGCCAGCAGCGAACAGGGGATAATGAATGAGCAGTTCTTC. Translated: CASSEQGIMNEQFF.

This clonotype was counted many times. The J gene is TRBJ1-1, the V gene TRBV5-1; the D is unclear. There are 14 residues in the CDR3. V shed 2 bases and J shed 1 base, with 9 bases lying between them. Germline V gives CDR1 SGHRS, CDR2 YFSETQ. CDR3 protein: CASSLQKPNTEAFF. The CDR3 bases are TGCGCCAGCAGCTTACAGAAACCGAACACTGAAGCTTTCTTT.

This clonotype came up many times. V is TRBV11-3 and J is TRBJ2-6; D call uncertain. The CDR3 has 14 residues. Trimming took 1 base from V and 4 from J, leaving 5 bases between them. Germline loops: CDR1 SGHNT, CDR2 YENEEA. CDR3 loop: CASSLVAGANVLTF. The DNA of the CDR3 is TGTGCCAGCAGCTTAGTGGCGGGGGCCAACGTCCTGACTTTC.

This clonotype was observed a few times. The genes are TRBV5-8 and TRBJ2-1; TRBD2 matches 10 bases. The CDR3 has 16 residues. Trimming cost V 4 bases and J 0 bases; bases outside gene matches: 4. CDR1 and CDR2 (germline): SGHTS, YDEGEE. The CDR3 is CASSLRTSGSYNEQFF. The CDR3 region has the DNA TGTGCCAGCAGCCTTAGGACTAGCGGCTCCTACAATGAGCAGTTCTTC. The full variable domain, its missing parts supplied by reference TRBV5-8 and TRBJ2-1, is EAGVTQSPTHLIKTRGQQATLRCSPISGHTSVYWYQQALGLGLQFLLWYDEGEERNRGNFPPRFSGRQFPNYSSELNVNALELEDSALYLCASSLRTSGSYNEQFFGPGTRLTVL.

This clonotype showed up just once. The J gene is TRBJ2-6, the V gene TRBV5-1; TRBD2 might be the D (6 bases). The V end lost 6 bases, the J end lost 0 bases, and 13 bases lay between the germline ends. Germline lookup yields CDR1 SGHRS and CDR2 YFSETQ. There are 16 residues in the CDR3. CDR3 residues: CASTRDGSSGANVLTF. CDR3 in DNA: TGCGCCAGCACCCGGGACGGGAGCTCTGGGGCCAACGTCCTGACTTTC.

This CDR3 is CASSLRLAANTDTQYF. CDR3 coding DNA: TGCGCCAGCAGCCTCAGACTAGCGGCTAACACAGATACGCAGTATTTT. The chain couples TRBV5-1 to TRBJ2-3; TRBD2 matches at 9 bases. CDR1 and CDR2 (germline): SGHRS, YFSETQ. The CDR3 contains 16 residues. The V segment lost 4 bases and the J segment 2 bases; nucleotides outside the gene matches: 8.

The chain has TRBV3-1 and TRBJ1-5; tentatively, D is TRBD1 (5 bases). Germline values: CDR1 LGHDT, CDR2 YNNKEL (reference sequence). The length of the CDR3 is 16 residues. V lost 0 bases to trimming and J lost 0 bases, with 9 bases between them. This CDR3 reads CASSQDAGSSNQPQHF. The DNA for the CDR3 is TGTGCCAGCAGCCAAGACGCAGGGAGTAGCAATCAGCCCCAGCATTTT.

This clonotype was picked up a small number of times. The CDR3 nucleotides are TGTGCCAGCTCGCAGACGGCGATGAACACTGAAGCTTTCTTT. This sequence encodes CASSQTAMNTEAFF. This sequence joins TRBV18 and TRBJ1-1; D gene unclear. CDR1 KGHSH and CDR2 LQKENI come from the germline V gene. V lost 6 bases and J lost 0, with 11 bases in between. This CDR3 spans 14 amino acids.

This clonotype has a handful of counts. This chain uses TRBV7-2 with TRBJ1-2, with 7 bases aligning to TRBD1. Looked up from germline, CDR1 is SGHTA and CDR2 is FQGNSA. CDR3 length: 15 amino acids. V lost 0 bases and J lost 2; bases outside the gene matches: 3. The CDR3 coding sequence is TGTGCCAGCAGCTTAGCCCCGGGACAGAACTATGGCTACACCTTC. This translates into CASSLAPGQNYGYTF.

There are a few counts of this clonotype. V is TRBV7-9 and J is TRBJ2-7; 9 bases align to TRBD1. Germline values: CDR1 SEHNR, CDR2 FQNEAQ (reference sequence). The CDR3 spans 15 residues. The V gene end was trimmed by 6 bases and the J gene end by 1 base; junction bases not matched to a gene: 7. In nucleotides, the CDR3 is TGTGCCAGCAGGAAAGGGGGACAGGGATCCTACGAGCAGTACTTC. This gives the protein CASRKGGQGSYEQYF.

V and J are TRBV5-1 and TRBJ1-5, with a possible D match to TRBD1 (6 bases). V was shortened by 0 bases and J by 5 bases, with 27 bases between the two germline ends. Germline CDR1 and CDR2: SGHRS and YFSETQ. CDR3 length: 20 amino acids. The CDR3 sequence is CASSLAPGRDTSLRYQPQHF. CDR3 DNA: TGCGCCAGCAGCTTGGCCCCCGGGCGGGACACCTCCCTACGGTATCAGCCCCAGCATTTT.

V usage is TRBV6-5 and J usage is TRBJ1-5; weak D call: TRBD1 (5 bases). The length of the CDR3 is 17 residues. The germline V and J ends were trimmed by 6 bases and 2 bases, with 20 bases remaining between them. CDR1 and CDR2 from the germline V gene are MNHEY and SVGAGI. CDR3 protein: CASSLTSPGGGNQPQHF. In DNA form, the CDR3 reads TGTGCCAGCAGCCTTACCAGCCCCGGGGGAGGCAATCAGCCCCAGCATTTT.